The source of this T cell receptor (beta chain) is a study of CD8+ T cells in alopecia areata. The study, taken as a whole, reports: Clonality exceeded that of normal scalp in lesional scalp, most notably in alopecia totalis/universalis. With patients, TCR sharing proved less clear than in mice, a difference possibly related to HLA.

This clone has just a few counts. Its antigen is unidentified. Losses at the gene ends were 7 bases for V and 0 bases for J; bases not matched to a gene: 7. Per germline, CDR1 SQVTM and CDR2 ANQGSEA. The CDR3 runs 15 residues. The authors extracted RNA and reverse transcribed it into cDNA as the sequencing template. Sequenced by immunoSEQ multiplex PCR; TCRdb stores in-frame clones only, minus some. Of some 210,000 clones in the sample, 57% were seen once. The clonotype was recovered from a human donor with alopecia areata. The sequenced sample was CD4+ T cells sorted from blood, obtained at week 0. The chain carries TRBV29-1 and TRBJ2-1, with TRBD1 identical over 9 bases. The CDR3 loop reads CSGGQGRSSYNEQFF. As DNA, the CDR3 is TGCAGCGGTGGACAGGGGCGAAGCTCCTACAATGAGCAGTTCTTC.